This record concerns one T cell receptor beta chain sequence. The germline V gene has CDR1 SEHNR and CDR2 FQNEAQ (reference sequence). The length of the CDR3 is 13 residues. The V end lost 3 bases, the J end lost 5 bases, and 10 bases lay between the germline ends. Original handling: Estimation of nucleated cell counts was performed using reference gene primer amplification. Libraries were prepared by immunoSEQ multiplex PCR; TCRdb keeps only in-frame clonotypes and omits some of them. V, J and clone size derive from that table, while D and trimming were established from the DNA sequence. This sample has more than 150,000 clones; roughly 89% occur once, and the top ten carry 9.5% to 15%. These data come from a study of blood T cell repertoires in COVID-19. Study as a whole: Samples of COVID-19 (acute and convalescent) were obtained from the United States, Italy and Spain. From T cells, B-cell-depleted T cells, or PBMCs came the material, which was cDNA or gDNA.

The TCR sequence derives from a woman aged 70-85 years with COVID-19, enrolled during active disease. The chain combines TRBV7-9 with TRBJ2-5; perhaps TRBD1 as D (6 bases). Specimen: peripheral blood. The CDR3 bases are TGTGCCAGCAGCTTCGGTGGGGGCGAGACCCAGTACTTC. Translated, it gives CASSFGGGETQYF.